These 6 T cell receptor beta chains were all obtained from the same sample, sequenced in a study of cytomegalovirus exposure and HLA in healthy donors (dated by TCRdb to between 2016 and 2019). Library preparation employed the immunoSEQ multiplex PCR assay. A mixture of 60 forward primers for TCR Vbeta segments and 13 reverse primers for TCR Jbeta segments was used in the multiplex PCR. TCRdb mirrors the immuneACCESS table, restricted to in-frame sequences. Some clones are absent from its copies; in checked studies, under half trace to an unresolved V gene, and the reason for the others is unknown. Per the sample table, the count is roughly 60,000 clones. Around 3.6% of the sample belongs to the ten largest clones. Specimen: PBMCs. The receptors here all came from a woman aged 18-35 years in good health and CMV-seronegative.

This sequence joins TRBV5-1 and TRBJ2-5; 9 bases align to TRBD2. CDR1 SGHRS and CDR2 YFSETQ come from the germline V gene. The ends lost 5 bases at V and 5 bases at J; junction bases unmatched: 10. This CDR3 spans 15 amino acids. In DNA form, the CDR3 reads TGCGCCAGCAGAAGCGGGGGGACGAGAGGGGAGACCCAGTACTTC. Translation gives CASRSGGTRGETQYF.

This CDR3 is CASNPSRLQETQYF. Written as DNA, the CDR3 is TGTGCCAGCAACCCTTCGAGGCTCCAAGAGACCCAGTACTTC. The V and J genes are TRBV5-6 and TRBJ2-5; D ambiguous. Germline values: CDR1 SGHDT, CDR2 YYEEEE. Deletions cut 6 bases from V and 1 base from J, with 13 bases between. This CDR3 has 14 amino acids.

V usage is TRBV7-2 and J usage is TRBJ2-1, with D possibly TRBD2 on 6 matching bases. V was cut by 5 bases and J by 9 bases, with 8 bases left in between. This CDR3 region has 11 residues. Germline V CDR1 and CDR2: SGHTA, FQGNSA. CDR3 sequence: CASSRTIEQFF. The CDR3, as DNA: TGTGCCAGCAGCCGGACTATTGAGCAGTTCTTC.

The chain couples TRBV5-1 to TRBJ1-5, with a weak D call TRBD1 (5 bases). Between the trimmed V and J ends, which lost 4 bases and 6 bases, there was a span of 14 bases. This CDR3 is built from 14 residues. Germline V CDR1 and CDR2: SGHRS, YFSETQ. CDR3 residues: CASSERGMGQPQHF. For the CDR3, the DNA is TGCGCCAGCAGCGAAAGGGGAATGGGTCAGCCCCAGCATTTT.

The V gene is TRBV6-5, the J gene TRBJ2-7; 10 nucleotides line up with TRBD2. The V and J ends lost 6 bases and 2 bases, in that order; junction bases with no gene match: 4. This CDR3 has 14 amino acids. Germline V lookup: CDR1 MNHEY, CDR2 SVGAGI. CDR3 sequence reads: CASRPSGGPYEQYF. The CDR3 DNA sequence: TGTGCCAGCAGACCTAGCGGGGGCCCCTACGAGCAGTACTTC.

This chain links TRBV29-1 with TRBJ1-5; TRBD1 agrees at 7 bases. Trimming cost V 4 bases and J 2 bases; bases outside gene matches: 2. The V gene's germline CDR1 is SQVTM and CDR2 ANQGSEA. The CDR3 runs to 13 residues. CDR3 amino acids: CSVGQGGNQPQHF. In nucleotides, the CDR3 is TGCAGCGTTGGACAGGGCGGCAATCAGCCCCAGCATTTT.